These 8 T cell receptor beta chains came from one sample sequenced in a study of identical twins. TCRdb re-called the 5' RACE reads with MiXCR, one entry per CDR3 protein. This sample carries 200,000 to 300,000 distinct CDR3 sequences, roughly an eighth of them seen once, and the ten largest clones take 4%. A further study also used this sample, focusing on yellow fever vaccine responses in identical twins.

The material sequenced was memory (CD45RO+) T cells sorted from blood. The receptors shown here come from a woman aged 18 to 35 in good health.

The chain carries TRBV6-5 and TRBJ2-7, with D unresolved. V lost 2 bases and J lost 5, with 13 bases in between. This CDR3 has 14 amino acids. The germline gives CDR1 MNHEY, CDR2 SVGAGI. This chain's CDR3 is CASSYIPSLDEQYF. The CDR3 DNA follows: TGTGCCAGCAGTTACATCCCTTCCCTTGACGAGCAGTACTTC.

The chain recombines TRBV2 with TRBJ2-4; perhaps TRBD2 as D (5 bases). V dropped 7 bases and J dropped 5 bases, with 12 bases sitting between them. Germline loops: CDR1 SNHLY, CDR2 FYNNEI. The CDR3 loop spans 13 amino acids. The DNA of the CDR3 is TGTGCCAGCAACCGGGGAGAGGAAAACATTCAGTACTTC. This encodes CASNRGEENIQYF. The entire variable domain, with the rest obtained from reference TRBV2 and TRBJ2-4, is as follows: EPEVTQTPSHQVTQMGQEVILRCVPISNHLYFYWYRQILGQKVEFLVSFYNNEISEKSEIFDDQFSVERPDGSNFTLKIRSTKLEDSAMYFCASNRGEENIQYFGAGTRLSVL.

This clonotype was seen more than once but under ten times. The rearrangement uses TRBV15 and TRBJ1-2, with a weak D call TRBD1 (6 bases). This CDR3 has 13 amino acids. V shed 2 bases and J shed 3 bases, with 7 bases lying between them. Germline V CDR1 and CDR2: LNHNV, YYDKDF (reference sequence). The CDR3: CATSRTGYYGYTF. The CDR3 nucleotides read TGTGCCACCAGCAGAACAGGGTACTATGGCTACACCTTC.

This clonotype was recorded a few times. The V gene is TRBV7-9, the J gene TRBJ2-7; the match to TRBD2 covers 8 bases. CDR1 and CDR2 from the germline V gene are SEHNR and FQNEAQ (reference sequence). Losses at the gene ends were 5 bases for V and 6 bases for J; bases not matched to a gene: 9. This CDR3 comprises 14 residues. The CDR3 bases are TGTGCCAGCAGCCCGAGCGGGGGAGGTCTCGAGCAGTACTTC. It translates to CASSPSGGGLEQYF.

The genes are TRBV3-1 and TRBJ2-7; TRBD2 might be the D (5 bases). Trimming left V 4 bases short and J 0 bases short, with 16 bases between. CDR1 and CDR2 from the germline V gene are LGHDT and YNNKEL (reference sequence). CDR3 length equals 16 residues. The CDR3 sequence is CASSPVQRTFSYEQYF. CDR3 coding DNA: TGTGCCAGCAGCCCCGTACAGCGGACGTTCTCCTACGAGCAGTACTTC.

The table lists this clonotype with a few counts. The J gene is TRBJ1-6, the V gene TRBV3-1, with 9 bases fitting TRBD1. From germline, CDR1 is LGHDT and CDR2 YNNKEL (reference sequence). The CDR3 is made up of 15 amino acids. V dropped 1 base and J dropped 5; count of bases not matched to a gene: 0. The CDR3 bases are TGTGCCAGCAGCCAAGGGGACAGGGATAATTCACCCCTCCACTTT. This sequence encodes CASSQGDRDNSPLHF.

This clonotype was recorded many times. V usage is TRBV3-1 and J usage is TRBJ1-4; 7 bases map to TRBD1. Trimming took 1 base from V and 4 from J; bases not matched to a gene: 3. CDR3 length equals 15 residues. Germline values: CDR1 LGHDT, CDR2 YNNKEL (reference sequence). CDR3 in amino acids: CASSQGQGINEKLFF. The CDR3 region has the DNA TGTGCCAGCAGCCAAGGACAGGGCATTAATGAAAAACTGTTTTTT.

The chain employs TRBV18 and TRBJ1-5; 8 positions match TRBD1. Germline CDR1 reads KGHSH; CDR2 reads LQKENI. The CDR3 contains 16 residues. With 3 bases clipped from V and 1 base from J, the junction kept 5 bases outside the gene matches. CDR3 in amino acids: CASSPLGTGSNQPQHF. CDR3 DNA sequence: TGTGCCAGCTCACCCCTCGGGACAGGAAGCAATCAGCCCCAGCATTTT. Based on the CDR3 plus reference TRBV18 and TRBJ1-5, the full variable domain is NAGVMQNPRHLVRRRGQEARLRCSPMKGHSHVYWYRQLPEEGLKFMVYLQKENIIDESGMPKERFSAEFPKEGPSILRIQQVVRGDSAAYFCASSPLGTGSNQPQHFGDGTRLSIL.